This TCR beta chain stems from a study of OX40 agonist ivuxolimab in advanced cancers. Study as a whole: An agonistic human IgG2 monoclonal antibody against OX40 (CD134) was given.

Cycle 7 day 1, cycle 4 day 1, and baseline were the timepoints at which blood was sampled. Method: immunoSEQ multiplex PCR; TCRdb's copy keeps in-frame clones and lacks some. The table includes about 71,000 clones, around 80% detected once. The CDR3 runs to 14 residues. The V segment lost 6 bases and the J segment 8 bases; nucleotides outside the gene matches: 6. From germline, CDR1 is MNHNS and CDR2 SASEGT. The specimen comprised CD4+ or CD8+ T cells sorted from blood, sampled in a trial of the OX40 agonist ivuxolimab. The clonotype comes from an adult with an advanced solid tumor such as melanoma, head and neck, liver or kidney cancer. This chain connects TRBV6-1 to TRBJ2-1; TRBD2 matches at 11 bases. The CDR3 loop is CASRIAGGPHEQFF. The CDR3 coding sequence is TGTGCCAGCAGGATAGCGGGAGGGCCCCATGAGCAGTTCTTC.